This T cell receptor (beta chain) was captured in a study of PD-L1 blockade in urothelial cancer. Points from the study as a whole: Survival was better when pretreatment blood TCR clonality fell below the median.

Regarding this clone: Antigen unknown.

The time point denotes: peripheral blood 6 weeks after treatment start. The assay was immunoSEQ multiplex PCR, and TCRdb's table has in-frame clones only and misses some. This table holds about 50,000 clones, about 85% found once. The length of the CDR3 is 17 residues. V lost 0 bases and J lost 0; bases outside the gene matches: 2. CDR1 is SGHTA, CDR2 FQGNSA, per germline. The chain employs TRBV7-2 and TRBJ2-3, with 11 bases aligning to TRBD2. The clonotype was recovered from a man aged 50-59 years with urothelial cancer. The sample here was PBMCs, taken around atezolizumab (anti-PD-L1) treatment. The CDR3 sequence: CASSLARTSGSTDTQYF. The CDR3 nucleotides are TGTGCCAGCAGCTTAGCCCGGACTAGCGGGAGCACAGATACGCAGTATTTT.